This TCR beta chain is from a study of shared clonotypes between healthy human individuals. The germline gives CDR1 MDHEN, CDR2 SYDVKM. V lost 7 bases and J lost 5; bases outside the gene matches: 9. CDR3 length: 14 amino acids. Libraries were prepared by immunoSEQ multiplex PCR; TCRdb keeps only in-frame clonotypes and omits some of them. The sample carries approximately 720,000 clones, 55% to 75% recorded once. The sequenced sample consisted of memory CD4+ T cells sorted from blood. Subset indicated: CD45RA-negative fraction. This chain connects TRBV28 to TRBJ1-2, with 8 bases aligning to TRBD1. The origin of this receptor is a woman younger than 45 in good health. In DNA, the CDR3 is TGTGCCAGCACCACGGGACAGGTCACATATGGCTACACCTTC. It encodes CASTTGQVTYGYTF.